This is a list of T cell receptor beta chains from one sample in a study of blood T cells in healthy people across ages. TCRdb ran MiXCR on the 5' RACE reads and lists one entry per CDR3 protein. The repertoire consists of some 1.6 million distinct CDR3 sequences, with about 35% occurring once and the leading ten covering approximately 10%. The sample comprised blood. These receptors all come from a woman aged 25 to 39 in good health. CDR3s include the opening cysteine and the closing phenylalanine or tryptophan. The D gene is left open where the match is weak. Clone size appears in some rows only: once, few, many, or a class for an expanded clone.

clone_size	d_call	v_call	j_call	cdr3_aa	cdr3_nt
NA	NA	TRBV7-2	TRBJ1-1	CASSLDVRNTEAFF	TGTGCCAGCAGCTTAGACGTTAGGAACACTGAAGCTTTCTTT
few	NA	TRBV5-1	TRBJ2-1	CASSLAPQGQGYNEQFF	TGCGCCAGCAGCTTGGCCCCTCAGGGGCAAGGTTACAATGAGCAGTTCTTC
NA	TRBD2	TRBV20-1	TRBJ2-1	CSAGGGTPGSYNEQFF	TGCAGTGCTGGGGGGGGGACTCCCGGCTCCTACAATGAGCAGTTCTTC
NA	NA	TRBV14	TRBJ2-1	CASSQDIGGLSQFF	TGTGCCAGCAGCCAAGATATAGGGGGACTAAGTCAGTTCTTC
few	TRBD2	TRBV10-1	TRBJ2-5	CASSEHGTSGTETQYF	TGCGCCAGCAGTGAGCATGGGACTAGCGGGACGGAGACCCAGTACTTC
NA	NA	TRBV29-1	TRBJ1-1	CSVGGGYGGTEAFF	TGCAGCGTTGGAGGGGGGTATGGGGGCACCGAAGCTTTCTTT
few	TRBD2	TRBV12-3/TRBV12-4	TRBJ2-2	CASSLALAGGTGELFF	TGTGCCAGCAGTTTAGCTCTAGCGGGAGGTACCGGGGAGCTGTTTTTT
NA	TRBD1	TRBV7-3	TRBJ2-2	CASSLNPGTGNTGEPFF	TGTGCCAGCAGCTTAAACCCCGGGACAGGGAACACCGGGGAGCCGTTTTTT
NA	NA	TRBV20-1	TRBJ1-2	CSTRMGYTF	TGCAGTACCCGCATGGGCTACACCTTC
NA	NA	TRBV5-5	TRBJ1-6	CASSLMIGRTNSPLHF	TGTGCCAGCAGCCTTATGATAGGACGGACTAATTCACCCCTCCACTTT
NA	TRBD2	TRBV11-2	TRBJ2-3	CASSFAREVSDTQYF	TGTGCCAGCAGCTTCGCGCGGGAGGTTTCAGATACGCAGTATTTT
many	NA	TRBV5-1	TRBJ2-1	CASSPTDSYNEQFF	TGCGCCAGCTCCCCGACAGACTCCTACAATGAGCAGTTCTTC
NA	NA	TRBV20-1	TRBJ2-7	CSVEGDGGEQYF	TGCAGTGTGGAGGGGGATGGGGGCGAGCAGTACTTC
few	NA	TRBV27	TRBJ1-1	CASSLTPGRNTEAFF	TGTGCCAGCAGTCTTACCCCGGGGCGAAACACTGAAGCTTTCTTT
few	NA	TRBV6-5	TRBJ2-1	CASSKPGLEQFF	TGTGCCAGCAGTAAACCGGGACTCGAGCAGTTCTTC
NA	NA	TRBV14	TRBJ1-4	CASSQESYRTNEKLFF	TGTGCCAGCAGCCAAGAAAGTTACAGGACGAATGAAAAACTGTTTTTT
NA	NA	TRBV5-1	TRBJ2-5	CASSTGRSKTQYF	TGCGCCAGCAGCACAGGGAGATCAAAGACCCAGTACTTC
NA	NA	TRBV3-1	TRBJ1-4	CASSRGAGEKLFF	TGTGCCAGCAGTCGAGGGGCGGGTGAAAAACTGTTTTTT
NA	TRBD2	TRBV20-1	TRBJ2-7	CSALEAGLAFNEQYF	TGCAGTGCCTTGGAAGCGGGACTAGCTTTCAACGAGCAGTACTTC
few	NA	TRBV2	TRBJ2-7	CASRREGATEQYF	TGTGCCAGCAGGAGGGAGGGGGCTACCGAGCAGTACTTC
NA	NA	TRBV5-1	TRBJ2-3	CASSLALVGTSTDTQYF	TGCGCCAGCAGCTTGGCCCTGGTGGGAACTAGCACAGATACGCAGTATTTT
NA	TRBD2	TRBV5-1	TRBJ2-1	CASSSGSLAGGYEQFF	TGCGCCAGCAGCTCCGGGAGTCTAGCGGGGGGCTATGAGCAGTTCTTC